This T cell receptor beta chain was observed in a study of blood T cells in healthy people across ages. Ten or more counts support this clonotype. Antigen: not known. The length of the CDR3 is 12 residues. The V end was cut by 8 bases, the J end by 2 bases, with 10 bases between. Germline V lookup: CDR1 LGHNA, CDR2 YSLEER. General observations from the study: From one million sequenced T cells, diversity estimates were lower bounds. Any changes in expanded clonotypes were possibly confounded, as donor CMV status remained unknown. Age showed a roughly linear inverse relationship with TCR beta diversity per million T cells.

A second 7 to 11 cycle PCR used barcoded and J-beta primers. TCRdb redid the calling of the 5' RACE reads with MiXCR, one entry per CDR3 protein. The sample carries around 1,800,000 distinct CDR3 sequences, 30% to 40% recorded once. Sequencing was done on a sample of blood. This chain uses TRBV4-3 with TRBJ2-7, with D possibly being TRBD1 or TRBD2 (5 bases each). The receptor was isolated from a human donor in good health. In nucleotides, the CDR3 is TGCGCCAGCCCTCGAGGGGCCTACGAGCAGTACTTC. Translating it yields CASPRGAYEQYF.